These 10 T cell receptor beta chains were sequenced from one sample in a study of blood T cell repertoires in COVID-19. Method: immunoSEQ multiplex PCR; TCRdb's copy keeps in-frame clones and lacks some. The data show a few hundred thousand clones, about nine tenths seen once. The sample consisted of peripheral blood. The receptor source for this set is a man in his sixties with acute or convalescent COVID-19.

The chain combines TRBV10-2 with TRBJ1-5, with TRBD1 identical over 8 bases. CDR3 length: 17 residues. Trimming removed 7 bases from V and 0 bases from J; junction bases left unmatched: 11. Looked up from germline, CDR1 is WSHSY and CDR2 is SAAADI. The CDR3 sequence is CASIEGTGRISNQPQHF. CDR3 coding DNA: TGCGCCAGCATTGAAGGGACAGGCAGAATTAGCAATCAGCCCCAGCATTTT.

This rearrangement joins TRBV4-2 to TRBJ2-3, with TRBD2 identical over 11 bases. Germline V gene sequence: CDR1 LGHNA, CDR2 YNFKEQ. CDR3 length: 16 amino acids. Trimming at V came to 1 base and at J to 6 bases, leaving 6 bases not matched to a gene. The CDR3 region is CASSQVGSGREDTQYF. CDR3 sequence (DNA): TGTGCCAGCAGCCAAGTAGGTAGCGGGAGGGAGGATACGCAGTATTTT.

V and J are TRBV7-2 and TRBJ1-2; perhaps TRBD1 as D (6 bases). The CDR3 length is 13 residues. V lost 4 bases and J 7 bases, leaving 13 bases between the germline ends. CDR1 is SGHTA, CDR2 FQGNSA, per germline. In DNA, the CDR3 is TGTGCCAGCAGCTCGCCGCAGGGGTTTGGCTACACCTTC. It specifies CASSSPQGFGYTF. The full variable domain, in which reference TRBV7-2 and TRBJ1-2 provide the parts outside the CDR3, is GAGVSQSPSNKVTEKGKDVELRCDPISGHTALYWYRQSLGQGLEFLIYFQGNSAPDKSGLPSDRFSAERTGGSVSTLTIQRTQQEDSAVYLCASSSPQGFGYTFGSGTRLTVV.

The chain is built from TRBV29-1 and TRBJ2-5; TRBD1 might be the D (6 bases). The CDR3 runs to 13 residues. Trimming pared 3 bases from V and 5 bases from J, leaving 13 bases between. Germline CDR1 SQVTM, CDR2 ANQGSEA. CDR3 protein: CSVDQGFRETQYF. In DNA, the CDR3 is TGCAGCGTTGATCAGGGGTTCAGGGAGACCCAGTACTTC.

The chain uses TRBV6-1 and TRBJ1-5, with a weak D call TRBD1 (6 bases). Germline V gene lookup returns CDR1 MNHNS and CDR2 SASEGT. V lost 4 bases to trimming and J lost 0 bases, with 22 bases between them. The CDR3 has 19 amino acids. The CDR3 DNA reads TGTGCCAGCAGTGGCTCGGACAGCCTAATGCGGCATAGCAATCAGCCCCAGCATTTT. It specifies CASSGSDSLMRHSNQPQHF.

The rearrangement links TRBV5-4 to TRBJ2-5; 8 bases match TRBD1. CDR1 is SGHNT and CDR2 is YYREEE in the germline V gene (reference sequence). This CDR3 has 14 residues. The V segment lost 4 bases and the J segment 4 bases; nucleotides outside the gene matches: 6. CDR3: CASSPRQGRETQYF. The CDR3 DNA is TGTGCCAGCAGCCCCCGACAGGGGAGAGAGACCCAGTACTTC.

This rearrangement joins TRBV7-3 to TRBJ2-7; D perhaps matches TRBD1 (6 bases). The CDR3 totals 15 residues. The ends were cut back, 1 base at V and 3 bases at J, with 13 bases in the middle. Germline V gene sequence: CDR1 SGHTA, CDR2 FQGTGA. The CDR3 here is CASSLNQGPLYEQYF. CDR3 bases: TGTGCCAGCAGCTTAAATCAGGGGCCTCTCTACGAGCAGTACTTC. Looking up the rest from reference TRBV7-3 and TRBJ2-7 gives the full variable domain: GAGVSQTPSNKVTEKGKYVELRCDPISGHTALYWYRQSLGQGPEFLIYFQGTGAADDSGLPNDRFFAVRPEGSVSTLKIQRTERGDSAVYLCASSLNQGPLYEQYFGPGTRLTVT.

There are a few counts of this clone. The chain links TRBV29-1 to TRBJ1-2, with 7 bases lining up with TRBD1. Trimming removed 7 bases from V and 0 bases from J; junction bases left unmatched: 8. The V gene's germline CDR1 is SQVTM and CDR2 ANQGSEA. This CDR3 region has 14 residues. CDR3 bases: TGCAGCGGATGGGGGGACAGAACTAACTATGGCTACACCTTC. Its translation: CSGWGDRTNYGYTF.

The V gene is TRBV27, the J gene TRBJ2-1; TRBD1 might be the D (5 bases). V was pared by 3 bases and J by 4 bases, with 7 bases between. The CDR3 consists of 13 residues. From germline, CDR1 is MNHEY and CDR2 SMNVEV (reference sequence). CDR3 coding DNA: TGTGCCAGCAGTTTTGGGGCGTACAATGAGCAGTTCTTC. Translating gives CASSFGAYNEQFF.

This chain joins TRBV12-3 or TRBV12-4 and TRBJ1-2; the D is unclear. Trimming took off 3 bases at V and 3 bases at J, with 8 bases between the two ends. The CDR3 loop spans 13 amino acids. The CDR3 region has the DNA TGTGCCAGCAGTTTGGAGGGATACTATGGCTACACCTTC. Amino acid sequence: CASSLEGYYGYTF.